This T cell receptor (beta chain) was captured by sequencing in a study of CD8+ T cells in alopecia areata. Looked up from germline, CDR1 is SGHDN and CDR2 is FVKESK. This CDR3 region has 15 residues. The V and J ends lost 0 bases and 4 bases respectively, with 12 bases between them. Sequencing templates came from extracted RNA that was reverse transcribed into cDNA. Using immunoSEQ multiplex PCR, the repertoire was profiled, and TCRdb retains in-frame clones only, with some absent. The sample has about 150,000 clones, under 60% seen once. The chain is built from TRBV14 and TRBJ1-2; D not certain. This receptor was obtained from a human donor with alopecia areata. The sequenced sample was CD8+ T cells sorted from blood, obtained at week 0. This CDR3 is CASSQDHRLTYGYTF. The CDR3 DNA reads as TGTGCCAGCAGCCAAGATCATCGGCTTACCTATGGCTACACCTTC.